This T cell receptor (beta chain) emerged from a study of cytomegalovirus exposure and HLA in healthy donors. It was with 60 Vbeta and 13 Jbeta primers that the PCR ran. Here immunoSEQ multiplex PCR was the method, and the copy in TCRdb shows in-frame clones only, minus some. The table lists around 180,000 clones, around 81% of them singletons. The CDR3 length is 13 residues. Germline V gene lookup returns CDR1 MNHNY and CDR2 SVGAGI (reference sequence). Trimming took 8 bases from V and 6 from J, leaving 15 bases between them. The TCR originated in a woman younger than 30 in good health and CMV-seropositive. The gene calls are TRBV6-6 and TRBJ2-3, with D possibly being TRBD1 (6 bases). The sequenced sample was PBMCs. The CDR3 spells CASGDTKGDTQYF. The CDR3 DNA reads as TGTGCCAGCGGGGACACTAAAGGGGATACGCAGTATTTT.